Below, one TCR beta chain is given with its context. This sample is part of a study of blood T cell repertoires in COVID-19. At the level of the study: There were acute and convalescent COVID-19 samples, and they came from the United States, Italy and Spain. Sample material is recorded as cDNA or gDNA derived from T cells, B-cell-depleted T cells, or PBMCs.

CDR1 is ENHRY, CDR2 SYGVKD, per germline. The CDR3 has 17 residues. The trim removed 2 bases at V and 0 bases at J, leaving 5 bases unmatched. As originally analysed: Amplification of reference gene primers provided the estimated nucleated cell counts. The protocol was immunoSEQ multiplex PCR, while the TCRdb copy is restricted to in-frame clones and leaves out a portion. V, J and clone size are those of that table, while D and trimming were read from the DNA. This table has around 480,000 clones, about nine tenths appearing once. Clinical history as reported by participants underpinned cohort assignment.

The V call is TRBV10-3, the J call TRBJ2-5; 11 nucleotides match TRBD2. The sample was PBMCs or T cells enriched from blood (not recorded which). This TCR derives from a woman aged 18-29 years who had recovered from COVID-19. This CDR3 is CAISEPGTSGDQETQYF. For the CDR3, the DNA is TGTGCCATCAGTGAGCCCGGGACTAGCGGAGACCAAGAGACCCAGTACTTC.